The rows below give T cell receptor beta chains drawn from one sample of a study of spatial heterogeneity in lung cancer. Via MiXCR, TCRdb re-called the 5' RACE reads, giving one row per CDR3 protein. The sample comprises around 30,000 distinct CDR3 sequences, around 5.8% of which are singletons, and around 20% rests with the top ten. Sequencing was performed on PBMCs, taken at follow-up. These receptors were collected from a male donor with early-stage non-small cell lung cancer. The CDR3 runs from the conserved cysteine through the conserved F or W. D genes are given only for firm matches. Rows may omit the clone size; those that give it use once, few, many or a size class.

clone_size	v_call	j_call	d_call	cdr3_nt	cdr3_aa
many	TRBV4-3	TRBJ1-1	.	TGCGCCAGCAGCCAAGATCGGAACACTGAAGCTTTCTTT	CASSQDRNTEAFF
many	TRBV18	TRBJ2-5	.	TGTGCCAGCTCAGAACAAGAGACCCAGTACTTC	CASSEQETQYF
many	TRBV7-3	TRBJ2-6	.	TGTGCCAGCAGCAGCGGCGTCTCTGGGGCCAACGTCCTGACTTTC	CASSSGVSGANVLTF
.	TRBV4-2	TRBJ2-3	.	TGTGCCAGCAGCCAATACCCTGGGGTTCCGGATACGCAGTATTTT	CASSQYPGVPDTQYF
many	TRBV2	TRBJ1-1	.	TGTGCCAGCAGTGTTACAGGGCCCCCGAACACTGAAGCTTTCTTT	CASSVTGPPNTEAFF
.	TRBV9	TRBJ2-1	TRBD2	TGTGCCAGCAGCGTAGGACTAGCGGGAGTCAGTCGTGAGCAGTTCTTC	CASSVGLAGVSREQFF
many	TRBV6-5	TRBJ2-6	.	TGTGCCAGCAGTTACTCTGGGGCCAACGTCCTGACTTTC	CASSYSGANVLTF
many	TRBV29-1	TRBJ2-3	.	TGCAGCGTTGATGCTCGTGTTTCAGATACGCAGTATTTT	CSVDARVSDTQYF
many	TRBV6-2/TRBV6-3	TRBJ1-1	.	TGTGCCAGCAGTTACTCGTGGGACACTGAAGCTTTCTTT	CASSYSWDTEAFF
many	TRBV29-1	TRBJ2-3	.	TGCAGCGCCGGACGGGACGGACAGACAGATACGCAGTATTTT	CSAGRDGQTDTQYF
many	TRBV28	TRBJ2-3	.	TGTGCCAGCAGTTTAAGGGCAGGGGTCCTTTGGGATACGCAGTATTTT	CASSLRAGVLWDTQYF
many	TRBV6-2/TRBV6-3	TRBJ1-6	TRBD1	TGTGCCAGCAGTTACTCCGGACAGGGGAATTCACCCCTCCACTTT	CASSYSGQGNSPLHF
.	TRBV5-1	TRBJ2-5	TRBD2	TGCGCCAGCAGTACTGCTAGCGGGAGGTACCAAGAGACCCAGTACTTC	CASSTASGRYQETQYF
many	TRBV7-2	TRBJ2-3	.	TGTGCCAGCAGCTTGGGGGGACTCCGAGATACGCAGTATTTT	CASSLGGLRDTQYF
many	TRBV11-3	TRBJ2-1	.	TGTGCCAGCAGCTCGGACAGTATGACCTACAATGAGCAGTTCTTC	CASSSDSMTYNEQFF
.	TRBV5-1	TRBJ2-1	.	TGCGCCAGCAGCTTGGTGGGGAAGCCCCCTTACAATGAGCAGTTCTTC	CASSLVGKPPYNEQFF
many	TRBV4-3	TRBJ2-3	.	TGCGCCAGCAGCCAAGATGTGAGGGCCCTTGAAAACACAGATACGCAGTATTTT	CASSQDVRALENTDTQYF
many	TRBV7-9	TRBJ2-5	TRBD2	TGTGCCAGCAGCTTACCCCGGGCAGTTAGCGGGAAACTCCAAGAGACCCAGTACTTC	CASSLPRAVSGKLQETQYF
many	TRBV7-9	TRBJ2-5	.	TGTGCCAGCAGCCCAACAGTGGGAGGGGGAGAGACCCAGTACTTC	CASSPTVGGGETQYF
many	TRBV3-1	TRBJ1-6	.	TGTGCCAGCCGACAGCTACTCTATAATTCACCCCTCCACTTT	CASRQLLYNSPLHF
many	TRBV3-1	TRBJ2-5	TRBD1	TGTGCCAGCAGCCAAGATGGGACAGGGGCGATCGAGACCCAGTACTTC	CASSQDGTGAIETQYF
many	TRBV20-1	TRBJ2-1	TRBD2	TGCAGTGCTAGAGGCGGGAGGGCCGGTTACAATGAGCAGTTCTTC	CSARGGRAGYNEQFF
many	TRBV5-1	TRBJ1-5	.	TGCGCCAGCAGCTTGATGGGTAGCAATCAGCCCCAGCATTTT	CASSLMGSNQPQHF
medium-sized	TRBV9	TRBJ2-4	.	TGTGCCAGCAGCGTAGAGGACCCGGCCCAGGGAGTCAAAAACATTCAGTACTTC	CASSVEDPAQGVKNIQYF
many	TRBV4-2	TRBJ2-5	TRBD2	TGTGCCAGCAGCCAATCGGGACTAGCGGGCTCGGAGACCCAGTACTTC	CASSQSGLAGSETQYF
many	TRBV3-2	TRBJ1-5	.	TGTGCCAGCAGTACTAAAGGTAATCCCCAGCATTTT	CASSTKGNPQHF
.	TRBV9	TRBJ1-2	.	TGTGCCAGCAGCGCACCCCTCCAGGCAACCCCGAACTATGGCTACACCTTC	CASSAPLQATPNYGYTF
many	TRBV5-1	TRBJ1-2	.	TGCGCCAGCAGCTTGGAGCAGTATGGCTACACCTTC	CASSLEQYGYTF
few	TRBV7-8	TRBJ2-1	.	TGTGCCAGCAGCTTAAGAGAGGGAACCTACAATGAGCAGTTCTTC	CASSLREGTYNEQFF
few	TRBV20-1	TRBJ2-3	TRBD2	TGCAGTGCTAGGCAACTAGCGGAGTCCACAGATACGCAGTATTTT	CSARQLAESTDTQYF
.	TRBV5-5	TRBJ1-4	.	TGTGCCAGCAGCCACCGGGAACCTAATGAAAAACTGTTTTTT	CASSHREPNEKLFF
.	TRBV24-1	TRBJ2-3	TRBD2	TGTGCCACCAGCTCGACTAGCGGGTCTACTAACACAGATACGCAGTATTTT	CATSSTSGSTNTDTQYF
few	TRBV5-5	TRBJ2-1	.	TGTGCCAGCAGCTTGGGGCAGAGCTCCTACAATGAGCAGTTCTTC	CASSLGQSSYNEQFF
few	TRBV7-2	TRBJ1-4	.	TGTGCCAGCAGCTTAGTGGACGCAACTAATGAAAAACTGTTTTTT	CASSLVDATNEKLFF
.	TRBV6-5	TRBJ1-4	TRBD1	TGTGCCAGCAGTTTAACAGGGGGCGCAACTAATGAAAAACTGTTTTTT	CASSLTGGATNEKLFF
many	TRBV5-4	TRBJ1-1	.	TGTGCCAGCAGCACCGGACAAAACACTGAAGCTTTCTTT	CASSTGQNTEAFF
.	TRBV20-1	TRBJ2-7	TRBD2	TGCAGTGCTAGAGACGGGGGGGCCGAGCAGTACTTC	CSARDGGAEQYF
many	TRBV10-3	TRBJ1-1	.	TGTGCCATCAGTGAGTGGGGCAGTGCGAACACTGAAGCTTTCTTT	CAISEWGSANTEAFF
many	TRBV12-3/TRBV12-4	TRBJ1-5	.	TGTGCCAGCAGTTTTACACAGGATCAGCCCCAGCATTTT	CASSFTQDQPQHF